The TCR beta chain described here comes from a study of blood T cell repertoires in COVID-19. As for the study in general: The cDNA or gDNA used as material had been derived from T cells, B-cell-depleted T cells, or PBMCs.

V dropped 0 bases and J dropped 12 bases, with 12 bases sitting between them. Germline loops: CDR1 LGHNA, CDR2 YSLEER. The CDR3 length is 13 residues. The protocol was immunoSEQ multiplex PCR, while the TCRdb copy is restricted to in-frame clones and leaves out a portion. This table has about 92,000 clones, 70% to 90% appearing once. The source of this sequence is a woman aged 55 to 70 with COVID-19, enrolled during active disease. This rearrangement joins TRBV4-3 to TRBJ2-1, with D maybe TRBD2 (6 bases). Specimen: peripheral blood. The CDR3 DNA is TGCGCCAGCAGCCAAGATAGGGAGCGGGCGCAGTTCTTC. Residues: CASSQDRERAQFF.